The rows below give T cell receptor beta chains drawn from one sample of a study of sequential checkpoint blockade in melanoma. TCRdb keeps only in-frame clones here, not all; method: immunoSEQ multiplex PCR. The sample includes about 28,000 clones, 85% to 90% of them seen just once. The material sequenced was CD8+ T cells sorted from blood (inferred from file names), taken from a patient given nivolumab and ipilimumab in sequence. These receptors all come from a human donor with melanoma. Each CDR3 is given with its conserved first and last residue. Each record gives: V gene, J gene, clone size, D gene, CDR3 DNA, CDR3 protein. The D gene is left open where the match is weak. Clone size is not always given. Where it is, it says once, few, many or a class for expanded clones.

>TRBV9|TRBJ1-2|once|-
TGTGCCAGCAGCGTAGGGGCAGGGGACTATGGCTACACCTTC
CASSVGAGDYGYTF
>TRBV2|TRBJ2-7|-|-
TGTGCCAGCAGTGAAGCGACAGGCGGATACTACGAGCAGTACTTC
CASSEATGGYYEQYF
>TRBV28|TRBJ2-6|-|-
TGTGCCAGCAGTTTATACGGGTCTGGGGCCAACGTCCTGACTTTC
CASSLYGSGANVLTF
>TRBV7-6|TRBJ1-6|-|-
TGTGCCAGCAGCTTGGGGGGACGGAATTCACCCCTCCACTTT
CASSLGGRNSPLHF
>TRBV13|TRBJ2-6|few|TRBD1
TGTGCCAGCAGCCAAGACAGGGGGAGGGGGGCCAACGTCCTGACTTTC
CASSQDRGRGANVLTF
>TRBV7-8|TRBJ2-1|-|TRBD2
TGTGCCAGCAGCCGACTAGCGGGGGGCTACAATGAGCAGTTCTTC
CASSRLAGGYNEQFF
>TRBV4-3|TRBJ2-3|-|-
TGCGCCAGCAGCCCAGCTGGCGGACGGGGAGACGCAGATACGCAGTATTTT
CASSPAGGRGDADTQYF
>TRBV5-4|TRBJ2-7|-|TRBD2
TGTGCCAGCAGCCTAGGGACTAGCGGGATCTACGAGCAGTACTTC
CASSLGTSGIYEQYF
>TRBV7-9|TRBJ2-5|-|TRBD2
TGTGCCAGCAGCTCACTCTCCGGACTAGCGGAAGAGACCCAGTACTTC
CASSSLSGLAEETQYF
>TRBV7-6|TRBJ2-3|-|TRBD1
TGTGCCAGCAGCTTACCGACAGGGGTCACAGATACGCAGTATTTT
CASSLPTGVTDTQYF
>TRBV4-1|TRBJ2-3|-|-
TGCGCCAGCAGCCCATTCACAGATACGCAGTATTTT
CASSPFTDTQYF
>TRBV6-5|TRBJ1-1|-|-
TGTGCCAGCAGTTACGGGCAGGGATGGAACACTGAAGCTTTCTTT
CASSYGQGWNTEAFF
>TRBV11-2|TRBJ1-2|-|-
TGTGCCAGCAGCCCGGGACTGTATGGCTACACCTTC
CASSPGLYGYTF
>TRBV4-3|TRBJ1-3|-|-
TGCGCCAGCAGCCAAGATTCGCAGGGGCCTGGAAACACCATATATTTT
CASSQDSQGPGNTIYF
>TRBV5-1|TRBJ1-5|-|-
TGCGCCAGCAGAGCGGGTTTCCGGCAGCCCCAGCATTTT
CASRAGFRQPQHF
>TRBV19|TRBJ1-1|-|-
TGTGCCAGTAAATATGGAACAGGGATGAACACTGAAGCTTTCTTT
CASKYGTGMNTEAFF
>TRBV15|TRBJ2-1|-|TRBD2
TGTGCCACCAGCGTAGCGGGGGGATCCTACAATGAGCAGTTCTTC
CATSVAGGSYNEQFF
>TRBV9|TRBJ1-2|-|-
TGTGCCAGCAGCGTAGAACAGGACTATGGCTACACCTTC
CASSVEQDYGYTF
>TRBV9|TRBJ1-4|-|-
TGTGCCAGCAGCGTCTCGGGAAGAAGTAATGAAAAACTGTTTTTT
CASSVSGRSNEKLFF
>TRBV25-1|TRBJ2-1|-|TRBD1
TGTGCCAGCAACAGGGGGGACAATGAGCAGTTCTTC
CASNRGDNEQFF
>TRBV7-6|TRBJ2-7|-|-
TGTGCCAGCAGCTTAGCTGGTGGGAGGCCTTCCTACGAGCAGTACTTC
CASSLAGGRPSYEQYF
>TRBV7-9|TRBJ2-1|-|-
TGTGCCAGCAGCTTGTTTCTTAGGGGTGAGCAGTTCTTC
CASSLFLRGEQFF
>TRBV19|TRBJ2-1|few|-
TGTGCCAGTAGCTATCCAGGGACAAACAATGAGCAGTTCTTC
CASSYPGTNNEQFF
>TRBV6-5|TRBJ1-2|-|-
TGTGCCAGCATCCCCTTGGGGGGAAACTTCTATGGCTACACCTTC
CASIPLGGNFYGYTF
>TRBV7-8|TRBJ1-2|-|TRBD1
TGTGCCAGCAGCTTACAAAGGACAGGGGGCGACTATGGCTACACCTTC
CASSLQRTGGDYGYTF
>TRBV28|TRBJ2-7|-|TRBD2
TGTGCCAGCAGTTTAGTAGCCAGCGGGATAGGATCCTACGAGCAGTACTTC
CASSLVASGIGSYEQYF
>TRBV5-1|TRBJ1-4|-|TRBD1
TGCGCCAGCAGCAGCCGGGGACAGGGGAATGAAAAACTGTTTTTT
CASSSRGQGNEKLFF
>TRBV7-9|TRBJ2-2|-|-
TGTGCCAGCAGCTTAGAAGTGAGCACCGGGGAGCTGTTTTTT
CASSLEVSTGELFF
>TRBV18|TRBJ1-5|-|-
TGTGCCAGCTCCACAGCGGGGGGAAATCAGCCCCAGCATTTT
CASSTAGGNQPQHF
>TRBV7-8|TRBJ1-5|-|-
TGTGCCAGCAGCTTAGGTAGGGGACAGCCCCAGCATTTT
CASSLGRGQPQHF
>TRBV7-9|TRBJ2-2|-|-
TGTGCCAGCAGCTCCCCGCCATGGGACACGTACACCGGGGAGCTGTTTTTT
CASSSPPWDTYTGELFF
>TRBV9|TRBJ1-2|-|-
TGTGCCAGCAGCGCACACCAGGGGAAGTATGGCTACACCTTC
CASSAHQGKYGYTF
>TRBV7-3|TRBJ1-1|-|TRBD1
TGTGCCAGCAGCCCCCCGAGGACAGGGTGTCTTACGGACACTGAAGCTTTCTTT
CASSPPRTGCLTDTEAFF
>TRBV30|TRBJ1-2|-|TRBD1
TGTGCCTGGAGTCCCGGGACAGCTTACGGCTACGCCTTC
CAWSPGTAYGYAF
>TRBV27|TRBJ2-2|once|TRBD2
TGTGCCAGCACTACGGGGGCGGGGGGGACAAACACCGGGGAGCTGTTTTTT
CASTTGAGGTNTGELFF
>TRBV9|TRBJ2-4|-|-
TGTGCCAGCAGCGAAGCGGCCCATGTAGCCAAAAACATTCAGTACTTC
CASSEAAHVAKNIQYF
>TRBV7-9|TRBJ2-3|-|-
TGTGCCAGCAGCTCAACGCGGGACGCGCGAAGCACAGATACGCAGTATTTT
CASSSTRDARSTDTQYF
>TRBV7-9|TRBJ2-1|-|TRBD1
TGTGCCAGCAGCCTGACATTCCGGGACAGGGGCTCCTACAATGAGCAGTTCTTC
CASSLTFRDRGSYNEQFF
>TRBV28|TRBJ1-5|-|-
TGTGCCAGTACCTTTAGGGGATTCCATCAGCCCCAGCATTTT
CASTFRGFHQPQHF
>TRBV6-5|TRBJ1-6|-|-
TGTGCCAGCAGTTACGGGGCTGGGTCACCCCTCCACTTT
CASSYGAGSPLHF
>TRBV11-2|TRBJ2-7|-|-
TGTGCCAGCAGCTTAGACTCGGACAGGGAGGGATCCTACGAGCAGTACTTC
CASSLDSDREGSYEQYF
>TRBV4-3|TRBJ2-7|-|TRBD1
TGCGCCAGCAGTTTCGACAGGGCCGCAACCTACGAGCAGTACTTC
CASSFDRAATYEQYF
>TRBV5-1|TRBJ1-2|-|TRBD1
TGCGCCAGCAGCTTGGCAGGGGGCGCCTATGGCTACACCTTC
CASSLAGGAYGYTF
>TRBV4-2|TRBJ2-1|-|-
TGTGCCAGCAGCCAAGATCCCGGGGAATACAATGAGCAGTTCTTC
CASSQDPGEYNEQFF
>TRBV11-2|TRBJ2-1|-|-
TGTGCCAGCAGCTTAGGTGGTAACACAAACCATGAGCAGTTCTTC
CASSLGGNTNHEQFF
>TRBV5-6|TRBJ2-1|-|-
TGTGCCAGCAGCTTGGTTAGCTCGGGTGAGCAGTTCTTC
CASSLVSSGEQFF